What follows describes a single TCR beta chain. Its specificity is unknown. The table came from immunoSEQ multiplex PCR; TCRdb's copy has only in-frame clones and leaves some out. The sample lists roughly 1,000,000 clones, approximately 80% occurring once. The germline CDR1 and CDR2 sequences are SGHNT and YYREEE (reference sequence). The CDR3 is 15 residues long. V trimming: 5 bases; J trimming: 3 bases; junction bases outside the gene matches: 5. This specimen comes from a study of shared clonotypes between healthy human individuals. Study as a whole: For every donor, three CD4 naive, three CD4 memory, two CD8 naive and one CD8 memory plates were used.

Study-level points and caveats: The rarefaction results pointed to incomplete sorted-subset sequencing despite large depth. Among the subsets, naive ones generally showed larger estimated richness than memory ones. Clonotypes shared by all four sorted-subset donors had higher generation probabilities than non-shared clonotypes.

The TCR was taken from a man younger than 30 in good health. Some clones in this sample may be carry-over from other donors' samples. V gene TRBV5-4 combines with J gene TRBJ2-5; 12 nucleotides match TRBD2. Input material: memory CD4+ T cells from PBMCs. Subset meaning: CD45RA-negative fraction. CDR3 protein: CASSSRLAGEETQYF. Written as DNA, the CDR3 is TGTGCCAGCAGTTCTAGACTAGCGGGAGAAGAGACCCAGTACTTC.